These 20 T cell receptor beta chains share one sample of origin, sequenced in a study of monozygotic twins with cystic fibrosis. This table comes from immunoSEQ multiplex PCR, and its TCRdb copy is limited to in-frame clones, with some not included. The repertoire includes approximately 20,000 clones, about 89% of them detected once, and more than 1.5% sits in the top ten. Sequenced: blood. The receptor set was obtained from a girl aged 2-10 years with cystic fibrosis.

The chain employs TRBV5-5 and TRBJ2-5; 14 positions agree with TRBD2. V shed 4 bases, J shed 6 bases, and the junction held 11 bases outside the gene matches. This CDR3 contains 17 residues. Germline CDR1 and CDR2: SGHKS and YYEKEE (reference sequence). CDR3 sequence: CASSTRSGLAGEKTQYF. CDR3 DNA sequence: TGTGCCAGCAGCACCCGCTCGGGACTAGCGGGGGAAAAGACCCAGTACTTC.

The chain employs TRBV27 and TRBJ1-1, with TRBD1 identical over 7 bases. CDR3 length: 15 residues. Germline trimming cut 0 bases from V and 1 base from J; bases unmatched to any gene: 2. The germline CDR1 and CDR2 sequences are MNHEY and SMNVEV (reference sequence). The CDR3 loop is CASSLSAGGNTEAFF. CDR3 nucleotides: TGTGCCAGCAGTTTATCTGCAGGGGGGAACACTGAAGCTTTCTTT.

The CDR3 nucleotides read TGTGCCATCAGTGAGTCGTCACAGGGCGGGGTGGACACAGATACGCAGTATTTT. Encoded protein: CAISESSQGGVDTDTQYF. This chain connects TRBV10-3 to TRBJ2-3; D is perhaps TRBD1 or TRBD2 (6 bases each). The V and J ends lost 0 bases and 2 bases respectively, with 18 bases between them. Germline CDR1 ENHRY, CDR2 SYGVKD. The CDR3 contains 18 residues.

The genes are TRBV7-9 and TRBJ2-5; no clear D. Gene TRBJ2-7 matches the end of the DNA better, so the J call may be wrong. The CDR3 totals 12 residues. The germline V gene encodes CDR1 SEHNR and CDR2 FQNEAQ (reference sequence). CDR3 protein: CASSWTFYEQYF. The CDR3 nucleotides are TGTGCCAGCAGCTGGACCTTCTACGAGCAGTACTTC.

This clone occurred once. This rearrangement joins TRBV10-3 to TRBJ2-7, with 8 bases lining up with TRBD2. Germline V gene sequence: CDR1 ENHRY, CDR2 SYGVKD. Germline trimming cut 4 bases from V and 2 bases from J; bases unmatched to any gene: 7. The CDR3 runs 15 residues. CDR3 nucleotide sequence: TGTGCCATCAGTGTCTGGCGGGAGGTAACCTACGAGCAGTACTTC. Protein sequence: CAISVWREVTYEQYF.

This clone was seen only a few times. This sequence joins TRBV2 and TRBJ1-2; no reliable D call. The V and J ends lost 4 bases and 5 bases respectively, with 2 bases between them. The CDR3 spans 10 residues. The germline V gene has CDR1 SNHLY and CDR2 FYNNEI. Written as DNA, the CDR3 is TGTGCCAGCAGTGGGTATGGCTACACCTTC. This gives the protein CASSGYGYTF.

The table lists this clone with a count of one. The V and J genes are TRBV29-1 and TRBJ1-1, with D maybe TRBD1 (6 bases). Germline CDR1 is SQVTM and CDR2 is ANQGSEA. Trimming removed 5 bases at V and 4 bases at J, with 17 bases between. This CDR3 contains 14 residues. CDR3 residues: CSVLDRSLGTEAFF. DNA for the CDR3: TGCAGCGTTTTGGACAGATCGCTAGGCACTGAAGCTTTCTTT. The complete variable domain, with remaining parts taken from reference TRBV29-1 and TRBJ1-1, reads SAVISQKPSRDICQRGTSLTIQCQVDSQVTMMFWYRQQPGQSLTLIATANQGSEATYESGFVIDKFPISRPNLTFSTLTVSNMSPEDSSIYLCSVLDRSLGTEAFFGQGTRLTVV.

V gene TRBV28 combines with J gene TRBJ1-2; D not resolved. Germline values: CDR1 MDHEN, CDR2 SYDVKM. The CDR3 totals 12 residues. The V and J ends lost 6 bases and 2 bases respectively, with 7 bases between them. The CDR3 coding sequence is TGTGCCAGCAGAAGCGGCAACTATGGCTACACCTTC. Protein product: CASRSGNYGYTF.

The chain couples TRBV4-1 to TRBJ2-2; D not resolved. This CDR3 has 17 amino acids. V gave up 3 bases and J gave up 2 bases, with 16 bases separating them. The germline V gene has CDR1 MGHRA and CDR2 YSYEKL. CDR3 sequence reads: CASSQVVTRLNTGELFF. Here the CDR3 DNA reads TGCGCCAGCAGCCAGGTCGTCACCCGCCTTAACACCGGGGAGCTGTTTTTT.

This chain connects TRBV29-1 to TRBJ2-7, with 10 bases lining up with TRBD1. The J segment lost 5 bases and the V segment lost 4 bases, leaving 11 bases of the junction unmatched. The CDR3 contains 15 residues. The germline gives CDR1 SQVTM, CDR2 ANQGSEA. CDR3 sequence: CSVVLTGGEGNEQYF. As DNA, the CDR3 is TGCAGCGTTGTATTGACAGGGGGCGAGGGTAACGAGCAGTACTTC.

The gene calls are TRBV18 and TRBJ2-6; D uncertain. CDR3 size: 17 residues. V lost 2 bases to trimming and J lost 1 base, with 12 bases between them. Germline V lookup: CDR1 KGHSH, CDR2 LQKENI. The CDR3 loop is CASSPYLAQSGANVLTF. The CDR3 DNA reads TGTGCCAGCTCACCATATTTGGCCCAATCTGGGGCCAACGTCCTGACTTTC.

CDR3 coding DNA: TGTGCCAGCAGCCCACGGACTCCGACCTACGAGCAGTACTTC. It codes for CASSPRTPTYEQYF. The chain links TRBV14 to TRBJ2-7, with D maybe TRBD2 (5 bases). Trimming removed 4 bases at V and 2 bases at J, with 12 bases between. The CDR3 has 14 residues. Germline V gives CDR1 SGHDN, CDR2 FVKESK.

This clone was detected once. This sequence joins TRBV10-3 and TRBJ2-7; no firm D call. Trimming shortened V by 4 bases and J by 6 bases, and 13 bases separated the two germline ends. The length of the CDR3 is 13 residues. CDR1 is ENHRY, CDR2 SYGVKD, per germline. This chain's CDR3 is CAISGTGSGEQYF. DNA of the CDR3: TGTGCCATCAGTGGTACGGGTTCGGGCGAGCAGTACTTC.

The chain is built from TRBV14 and TRBJ1-2; a weak D match, TRBD1 (6 bases). Trimming shortened V by 0 bases and J by 3 bases, and 11 bases separated the two germline ends. The V gene's germline CDR1 is SGHDN and CDR2 FVKESK. The CDR3 spans 15 residues. The CDR3 sequence is CASSQDIQGYYGYTF. The CDR3 nucleotides are TGTGCCAGCAGCCAAGATATACAGGGTTACTATGGCTACACCTTC.

The rearrangement joins TRBV21-1 to TRBJ2-1; TRBD1, as called in the table, went unchecked against the DNA. TRBV21-1 is termed a pseudogene. This CDR3 region has 14 residues. CDR3 bases: TGTGCCAGCAGCTCCCCAGGGGGACAGTACGTCAGGTTCTTC. Translating gives CASSSPGGQYVRFF.

The chain carries TRBV4-1 and TRBJ2-1; 8 bases agree with TRBD1. The germline V gene encodes CDR1 MGHRA and CDR2 YSYEKL. The ends lost 1 base at V and 4 bases at J; junction bases unmatched: 3. There are 15 residues in the CDR3. CDR3 sequence: CASSQVRQGYNEQFF. The CDR3 DNA sequence: TGCGCCAGCAGCCAAGTGAGACAGGGGTACAATGAGCAGTTCTTC.

V gene TRBV19 combines with J gene TRBJ1-2; 7 bases map to TRBD1. This CDR3 is built from 15 residues. V lost 1 base, J lost 2 bases, and 4 bases stayed unmatched. CDR1 and CDR2 (germline): LNHDA, SQIVND (reference sequence). In DNA, the CDR3 is TGTGCCAGTAGTATAGTAGGGGGCGAAAACTATGGCTACACCTTC. Its protein product is CASSIVGGENYGYTF.

The J gene is TRBJ2-3, the V gene TRBV30, with D perhaps being TRBD1 or TRBD2 (6 bases each). Germline V lookup: CDR1 GTSNPN, CDR2 SVGIG (reference sequence). The CDR3 sequence is 13 residues long. Between the trimmed V and J ends, which lost 1 base and 6 bases, there was a span of 11 bases. The CDR3 loop reads CAWSGGGQDTQYF. CDR3 bases: TGTGCCTGGAGTGGAGGGGGGCAGGATACGCAGTATTTT.

DNA for the CDR3: TGCGCCAGCAAGCTAGCGGGAAGGGGTGAGCAGTTCTTC. Translating gives CASKLAGRGEQFF. The gene calls are TRBV5-1 and TRBJ2-1, with 9 bases lining up with TRBD2. This CDR3 is built from 13 residues. V shed 6 bases and J 9 bases; nucleotides not matched to a gene: 7. The germline V gene has CDR1 SGHRS and CDR2 YFSETQ.

This chain uses TRBV4-1 with TRBJ1-4; 7 bases line up with TRBD1. J was trimmed by 7 bases and V by 3 bases; bases with no gene match: 14. The CDR3 is 17 amino acids. Germline loops: CDR1 MGHRA, CDR2 YSYEKL. CDR3 sequence: CASSQGPTGMDGEKLFF. The CDR3 DNA reads TGCGCCAGCAGCCAGGGGCCGACAGGGATGGACGGTGAAAAACTGTTTTTT.